One sample yielded the 27 T cell receptor beta chains listed below, sequenced in a study of patients and donors after allogeneic stem cell transplantation. TCRdb recomputed calls from the RT-PCR reads with MiXCR, one row per CDR3 protein. The sample lists about 200,000 distinct CDR3 sequences; around two fifths were seen once. Sample: blood, either unsorted or a sorted T cell fraction (not recorded which). Receptors originate from a human donor who was either an allogeneic HSCT recipient or a stem cell or donor lymphocyte infusion donor (not recorded which). It is not recorded whose cells these are; they may come from a transplant donor.

This clonotype turned up a few times. The CDR3 DNA reads TGTGCCAGCGGTCCAGGGTCGATGAACACTGAAGCTTTCTTT. Encoded protein: CASGPGSMNTEAFF. The rearrangement joins TRBV5-6 to TRBJ1-1; the D gene is possibly TRBD1 (5 bases). Germline V gene data show CDR1 as SGHDT and CDR2 as YYEEEE. V dropped 7 bases and J dropped 0 bases, with 13 bases sitting between them. The CDR3 extends over 14 amino acids.

The chain links TRBV29-1 to TRBJ2-6; D may be TRBD2 (6 bases). The CDR3 is 17 residues long. With 7 bases removed from V and 0 bases from J, the gap between germline ends came to 19 bases. Germline CDR1 and CDR2: SQVTM and ANQGSEA. CDR3 residues: CSAIIGTSSSGANVLTF. For the CDR3, the DNA is TGCAGCGCCATAATAGGGACTTCAAGCTCTGGGGCCAACGTCCTGACTTTC. Together with reference TRBV29-1 and TRBJ2-6, the CDR3 gives the full variable domain: SAVISQKPSRDICQRGTSLTIQCQVDSQVTMMFWYRQQPGQSLTLIATANQGSEATYESGFVIDKFPISRPNLTFSTLTVSNMSPEDSSIYLCSAIIGTSSSGANVLTFGAGSRLTVL.

This clonotype was detected a few times. This chain connects TRBV19 to TRBJ1-1; TRBD1 agrees at 7 bases. With V trimmed by 1 base and J by 1 base, 0 bases remained unmatched. CDR1 LNHDA and CDR2 SQIVND come from the germline V gene (reference sequence). The CDR3 is 14 amino acids. CDR3 region: CASSIGQGNTEAFF. The CDR3 nucleotides read TGTGCCAGTAGTATAGGACAGGGGAACACTGAAGCTTTCTTT.

J is TRBJ2-1 and V is TRBV7-9; 9 bases are a match to TRBD2. J lost 6 bases, V lost 2 bases, and 8 bases had no gene match. Per the germline V gene, CDR1 is SEHNR and CDR2 is FQNEAQ (reference sequence). The CDR3 runs to 16 residues. The CDR3 region has the DNA TGTGCCAGCAGCTTAAGGCGGGAGGGCCTTGCCAATGAGCAGTTCTTC. Translating gives CASSLRREGLANEQFF.

This clonotype was counted between two and nine times. The gene calls are TRBV27 and TRBJ1-5; D possibly corresponds to TRBD1 (6 bases). V was trimmed by 5 bases and J by 0 bases, leaving 17 bases between them. The length of the CDR3 is 17 residues. The germline CDR1 and CDR2 sequences are MNHEY and SMNVEV (reference sequence). The DNA of the CDR3 is TGTGCCAGCAGTAGCTTGGACAGACCTTATAGCAATCAGCCCCAGCATTTT. This encodes CASSSLDRPYSNQPQHF.

The V call is TRBV20-1, the J call TRBJ2-7, with D uncertain. Trimming pared 0 bases from V and 0 bases from J, leaving 6 bases between. The germline V gene has CDR1 DFQATT and CDR2 SNEGSKA (reference sequence). The CDR3 spans 13 residues. CDR3 protein: CSARDGHSYEQYF. In DNA form, the CDR3 reads TGCAGTGCTAGAGACGGCCACTCCTACGAGCAGTACTTC.

The chain couples TRBV5-1 to TRBJ1-2, with 8 positions matching TRBD1. Germline CDR1 and CDR2: SGHRS and YFSETQ. The CDR3 totals 18 residues. V lost 1 base to trimming and J lost 8 bases; unmatched junction nucleotides: 19. The CDR3 protein is CASSLKFAGQGSRRGYTF. CDR3 coding DNA: TGCGCCAGCAGCTTGAAATTCGCCGGACAGGGCTCACGTCGGGGCTACACCTTC.

This clonotype turned up a few times. The rearrangement links TRBV28 to TRBJ1-4; D gene unclear. Germline CDR1 reads MDHEN; CDR2 reads SYDVKM. Trimming took 0 bases from V and 5 from J, leaving 4 bases between them. The CDR3 extends over 13 amino acids. This CDR3 reads CASSLWGNEKLFF. The CDR3, as DNA: TGTGCCAGCAGTTTATGGGGAAATGAAAAACTGTTTTTT.

The V call is TRBV7-9, the J call TRBJ1-3; no clear D gene. The germline CDR1 and CDR2 sequences are SEHNR and FQNEAQ (reference sequence). The V and J ends lost 2 bases and 0 bases respectively, with 5 bases between them. This CDR3 comprises 14 residues. The chain's CDR3 is CASSLSTSGNTIYF. CDR3 nucleotide sequence: TGTGCCAGCAGCTTATCGACCTCTGGAAACACCATATATTTT.

The V gene is TRBV5-6, the J gene TRBJ1-2, with no clear D. CDR1 and CDR2 (germline): SGHDT, YYEEEE. V lost 0 bases and J 4 bases, leaving 7 bases between the germline ends. The CDR3 extends over 13 amino acids. The CDR3 bases are TGTGCCAGCAGCTTGGAACAGCTCTATGGCTACACCTTC. It is translated as CASSLEQLYGYTF. Using reference TRBV5-6 and TRBJ1-2 for the parts outside the CDR3, the full variable domain is DAGVTQSPTHLIKTRGQQVTLRCSPKSGHDTVSWYQQALGQGPQFIFQYYEEEERQRGNFPDRFSGHQFPNYSSELNVNALLLGDSALYLCASSLEQLYGYTFGSGTRLTVV.

This chain uses TRBV7-2 with TRBJ1-1; perhaps TRBD1 as D (6 bases). Deletions cut 0 bases from V and 13 bases from J, with 24 bases between. CDR1 SGHTA and CDR2 FQGNSA come from the germline V gene. The CDR3 runs 16 residues. In DNA, the CDR3 is TGTGCCAGCAGCTTAGCGGGAAGGATGGGGGCTCATAAGGGTTTCTTT. Its protein product is CASSLAGRMGAHKGFF.

This rearrangement joins TRBV12-5 to TRBJ2-5; TRBD1 aligns across 8 bases. Germline CDR1 LGHNT, CDR2 FRNRAP. V was clipped by 7 bases and J by 3 bases; unmatched bases: 4. The CDR3 extends over 13 amino acids. CDR3: CASAPDREETQYF. The CDR3 DNA follows: TGTGCTAGTGCCCCGGACAGGGAAGAGACCCAGTACTTC.

This chain joins TRBV12-3 or TRBV12-4 and TRBJ1-6, with 7 bases fitting TRBD1. The CDR3 has 14 residues. The V and J ends lost 6 bases and 10 bases, in that order; junction bases with no gene match: 9. CDR3 residues: CASSLTGWGSPLHF. In DNA form, the CDR3 reads TGTGCCAGCAGCCTGACAGGGTGGGGATCACCCCTCCACTTT.

V and J are TRBV7-8 and TRBJ1-1; 12 positions match TRBD1. CDR1 and CDR2 from the germline V gene are SGHVS and FQNEAQ. The V gene end was trimmed by 6 bases and the J gene end by 6 bases; junction bases not matched to a gene: 8. The CDR3 is made up of 15 amino acids. CDR3 DNA: TGTGCCAGCAGTCCCGGGACAGGGGGCTTCGCTGAAGCTTTCTTT. As protein: CASSPGTGGFAEAFF.

This chain uses TRBV25-1 with TRBJ2-5, with D perhaps TRBD1 (6 bases). The V gene's germline CDR1 is MGHDK and CDR2 SYGVNS. CDR3 size: 14 residues. Trimming stripped 4 bases from V and 4 bases from J, with 13 bases between. CDR3 in DNA: TGTGCCAGCAGTGGGGACAAAAGAAGAGAGACCCAGTACTTC. This encodes CASSGDKRRETQYF.

The chain is built from TRBV5-1 and TRBJ2-3; maybe TRBD2 (6 bases). Germline CDR1 is SGHRS and CDR2 is YFSETQ. The CDR3 loop spans 16 amino acids. V was cut by 1 base and J by 4 bases, with 16 bases left in between. The CDR3: CASSLSSGGLADTQYF. DNA of the CDR3: TGCGCCAGCAGCTTGAGTAGCGGAGGGTTAGCAGATACGCAGTATTTT.

This chain uses TRBV7-3 with TRBJ2-2; 9 positions match TRBD2. This CDR3 contains 16 residues. V dropped 2 bases and J dropped 1; count of bases not matched to a gene: 2. Germline V gene lookup returns CDR1 SGHTA and CDR2 FQGTGA. CDR3 sequence: CASSLASGKNTGELFF. The CDR3 nucleotides read TGTGCCAGCAGCTTAGCTAGCGGGAAGAACACCGGGGAGCTGTTTTTT.

Only a few counts were recorded for this clonotype. V usage is TRBV20-1 and J usage is TRBJ1-1, with D tentatively TRBD1 (5 bases). Trimming cost V 0 bases and J 4 bases, with 24 bases left between them. Per germline, CDR1 DFQATT and CDR2 SNEGSKA (reference sequence). The CDR3 has 18 amino acids. CDR3 coding DNA: TGCAGTGCTAGAGATTTGGGCAGGGACCGCCTACTTGGCACTGAAGCTTTCTTT. Translation gives CSARDLGRDRLLGTEAFF.

This clonotype was picked up a small number of times. The V and J genes are TRBV7-2 and TRBJ2-2; D not certain. The CDR3 spans 14 residues. Germline V gene data show CDR1 as SGHTA and CDR2 as FQGNSA. V lost 5 bases, J lost 3 bases, and 10 bases lay in between. CDR3 region: CASSVDTYTGELFF. The CDR3 bases are TGTGCCAGCAGCGTCGACACTTACACCGGGGAGCTGTTTTTT. The whole variable domain, filled in from reference TRBV7-2 and TRBJ2-2, reads GAGVSQSPSNKVTEKGKDVELRCDPISGHTALYWYRQSLGQGLEFLIYFQGNSAPDKSGLPSDRFSAERTGGSVSTLTIQRTQQEDSAVYLCASSVDTYTGELFFGEGSRLTVL.

The V call is TRBV3-1, the J call TRBJ2-1; D may be TRBD2 (6 bases). Germline-derived CDR1 and CDR2 are LGHDT and YNNKEL (reference sequence). V was shortened by 6 bases and J by 9 bases, with 21 bases between the two germline ends. This CDR3 has 15 amino acids. The CDR3 DNA is TGTGCCAGCAGTCATTCGACTAGGAGCGTGCTTGAGCAGTTCTTC. Amino acids: CASSHSTRSVLEQFF.

This clonotype turned up a few times. This chain uses TRBV25-1 with TRBJ1-2; no definite D call. The CDR3 is 14 residues long. Between the trimmed V and J ends, which lost 1 base and 1 base, there was a span of 7 bases. Germline V lookup: CDR1 MGHDK, CDR2 SYGVNS. The CDR3 DNA reads as TGTGCCAGCAGTGAATGGGCAGTTAACTATGGCTACACCTTC. It yields the protein CASSEWAVNYGYTF.

The chain recombines TRBV15 with TRBJ2-1; D gene uncertain. CDR1 is LNHNV and CDR2 is YYDKDF in the germline V gene (reference sequence). Trimming removed 0 bases from V and 7 bases from J, with 4 bases in between. This CDR3 has 12 amino acids. The CDR3 loop reads CATSRDRNEQFF. In nucleotides, the CDR3 is TGTGCCACCAGCAGAGATAGGAATGAGCAGTTCTTC.

This chain joins TRBV12-3 or TRBV12-4 and TRBJ1-2; 8 bases map to TRBD1. The V segment lost 1 base and the J segment 0 bases; nucleotides outside the gene matches: 10. The CDR3 length is 18 residues. The CDR3, as DNA: TGTGCCAGCAGTTTAGACCCAGGGGGCATCCTCCCTAACTATGGCTACACCTTC. It specifies CASSLDPGGILPNYGYTF.

This clonotype has just a few counts. The CDR3 loop reads CAIRLAGDRNEQFF. As DNA, the CDR3 is TGTGCCATCAGACTAGCGGGAGATCGGAATGAGCAGTTCTTC. V usage is TRBV10-3 and J usage is TRBJ2-1, with 11 bases matching TRBD2. CDR1 and CDR2 from the germline V gene are ENHRY and SYGVKD. The CDR3 consists of 14 residues. Unmatched junction bases numbered 5, after V lost 6 bases and J lost 7 bases.

This clonotype was seen only once. The V call is TRBV9, the J call TRBJ1-4; D is perhaps TRBD1 (5 bases). V dropped 0 bases and J dropped 8 bases, with 11 bases sitting between them. This CDR3 contains 14 residues. The germline V gene encodes CDR1 SGDLS and CDR2 YYNGEE. CDR3 amino acids: CASSVEPRGEKLFF. The CDR3 nucleotides are TGTGCCAGCAGCGTAGAGCCTCGGGGCGAAAAACTGTTTTTT.

The gene calls are TRBV12-3 or TRBV12-4 and TRBJ2-1, with TRBD2 matching over 14 bases. V lost 6 bases, J lost 0 bases, and 7 bases stayed unmatched. The CDR3 has 18 amino acids. This chain's CDR3 is CASRPMTSGRASYNEQFF. Written as DNA, the CDR3 is TGTGCCAGCAGGCCCATGACTAGCGGGAGGGCCTCCTACAATGAGCAGTTCTTC.

The sample holds a few counts of this clonotype. The chain combines TRBV7-6 with TRBJ2-1, with 11 positions matching TRBD2. V shed 1 base, J shed 7 bases, and the junction held 3 bases outside the gene matches. Per germline, CDR1 SGHVS and CDR2 FNYEAQ. The CDR3 is 15 amino acids. Here the CDR3 reads CASSLEVAGGNEQFF. CDR3 sequence (DNA): TGTGCCAGCAGCTTAGAGGTAGCGGGAGGGAATGAGCAGTTCTTC.